These 24 T cell receptor beta chains were sequenced from one sample in a study of T cells after yellow fever vaccination. One entry per CDR3 protein, called by TCRdb with MiXCR from the 5' RACE reads. The table shows roughly 340,000 distinct CDR3 sequences, with around 3.9% occurring only once. Sequenced here: PBMCs, sampled 5 days after the yellow fever booster vaccination. These receptors came from a man between 18 and 35 years old who received the YFV17D yellow fever vaccine.

This clonotype was detected ten times or more. The chain couples TRBV12-3 or TRBV12-4 to TRBJ1-5; 8 bases match TRBD1. The CDR3 contains 16 residues. After removal of 1 base from V and 3 bases from J, the junction contained 5 bases not matched to a gene. In DNA form, the CDR3 reads TGTGCCAGCAGTTTAGGGCAGGGGGCCCTCAATCAGCCCCAGCATTTT. Encoded protein: CASSLGQGALNQPQHF.

This clonotype was picked up a small number of times. V and J are TRBV7-6 and TRBJ1-1; unclear D gene. V lost 3 bases and J 7 bases, leaving 15 bases between the germline ends. The germline gives CDR1 SGHVS, CDR2 FNYEAQ. This CDR3 contains 14 residues. CDR3 sequence (DNA): TGTGCCAGCAGCTTTTCGGCCAACTCCCGTGAAGCTTTCTTT. This gives the protein CASSFSANSREAFF.

The chain employs TRBV4-3 and TRBJ2-5; no reliable D call. Germline assignment: CDR1 LGHNA and CDR2 YSLEER. V was cut by 0 bases and J by 4 bases, with 12 bases left in between. The CDR3 is 15 residues long. The CDR3 here is CASSQDPLVRETQYF. DNA for the CDR3: TGCGCCAGCAGCCAAGATCCCTTAGTCCGAGAGACCCAGTACTTC.

This clonotype was seen at least ten times. The chain employs TRBV20-1 and TRBJ1-4; 10 nucleotides line up with TRBD1. The CDR3 consists of 14 residues. V was pared by 5 bases and J by 6 bases, with 6 bases of the junction left unmatched. The germline V gene has CDR1 DFQATT and CDR2 SNEGSKA (reference sequence). CDR3 in amino acids: CSALTGTGDEKLFF. The CDR3 DNA reads as TGCAGTGCTTTAACCGGGACAGGGGATGAAAAACTGTTTTTT.

The chain links TRBV23-1 to TRBJ2-1, with D tentatively TRBD1 (6 bases). TRBV23-1 has ORF status, its function being uncertain. Trimming left V 4 bases short and J 9 bases short, with 19 bases between. CDR3 length: 15 amino acids. The CDR3 spells CASSPRQDLRGEQFF. DNA for the CDR3: TGCGCCAGCAGTCCCAGACAGGATCTACGTGGTGAGCAGTTCTTC.

This clonotype was counted many times. V and J are TRBV4-3 and TRBJ1-1; TRBD1 matches 10 bases. Trimming took 3 bases from V and 5 from J; bases not matched to a gene: 3. The length of the CDR3 is 14 residues. Germline V gives CDR1 LGHNA, CDR2 YSLEER. CDR3 protein: CASSQPGQGTEAFF. CDR3 bases: TGCGCCAGCAGCCAGCCGGGACAGGGGACTGAAGCTTTCTTT.

This clonotype has a handful of counts. The chain links TRBV15 to TRBJ2-1, with 7 bases fitting TRBD1. Germline V gene data show CDR1 as LNHNV and CDR2 as YYDKDF (reference sequence). V dropped 5 bases and J dropped 7; count of bases not matched to a gene: 2. This CDR3 is 12 amino acids long. As DNA, the CDR3 is TGTGCCACCAGCCAGGACAGGAATGAGCAGTTCTTC. Its protein product is CATSQDRNEQFF. Filled out from reference TRBV15 and TRBJ2-1, the complete variable domain reads DAMVIQNPRYQVTQFGKPVTLSCSQTLNHNVMYWYQQKSSQAPKLLFHYYDKDFNNEADTPDNFQSRRPNTSFCFLDIRSPGLGDTAMYLCATSQDRNEQFFGPGTRLTVL.

This clonotype was recorded at least ten times. CDR3 DNA: TGTGCCAGCAGTTACTCGATCCAAGGGAATTCACCCCTCCACTTT. Translating it yields CASSYSIQGNSPLHF. The chain recombines TRBV6-2 or TRBV6-3 with TRBJ1-6; no definite D call. CDR3 size: 15 residues. V lost 0 bases and J 7 bases, leaving 10 bases between the germline ends. The germline V gene has CDR1 MNHEY and CDR2 SVGEGT.

This clonotype was seen a few times. The rearrangement uses TRBV7-2 and TRBJ1-3; D remains ambiguous. Trimming shortened V by 1 base and J by 2 bases, and 9 bases separated the two germline ends. Germline assignment: CDR1 SGHTA and CDR2 FQGNSA. This CDR3 has 15 amino acids. CDR3 in DNA: TGTGCCAGCAGCTTAGGGGTGTCGGCTGGAAACACCATATATTTT. It translates to CASSLGVSAGNTIYF.

V is TRBV5-1 and J is TRBJ2-1; TRBD2 matches 7 bases. V lost 6 bases and J lost 6; bases outside the gene matches: 12. This CDR3 comprises 15 residues. Germline loops: CDR1 SGHRS, CDR2 YFSETQ. The CDR3 DNA reads TGCGCCAGCAACCCGGGGGAAGCGGGGATCAATGAGCAGTTCTTC. This encodes CASNPGEAGINEQFF.

A few counts support this clonotype. The chain carries TRBV6-2 or TRBV6-3 and TRBJ2-7, with 9 bases aligning to TRBD2. Germline V CDR1 and CDR2: MNHEY, SVGEGT. The CDR3 loop spans 16 amino acids. The V gene end was trimmed by 7 bases and the J gene end by 4 bases; junction bases not matched to a gene: 14. The CDR3 DNA sequence: TGTGCCAGCACCGTCAGTCCTGCTAGCGGGGTGTACGAGCAGTACGTC. Its translation is CASTVSPASGVYEQYV.

The chain uses TRBV6-4 and TRBJ2-1; TRBD2 matches at 11 bases. The V gene end was trimmed by 5 bases and the J gene end by 10 bases; junction bases not matched to a gene: 7. The CDR3 spans 14 residues. Germline V lookup: CDR1 MRHNA, CDR2 SNTAGT. The CDR3 nucleotides read TGTGCCAGCAGTCTAGCGGGGGGCAGGGCCGAGCAGTTCTTC. Its translation: CASSLAGGRAEQFF.

At least ten counts were recorded for this clonotype. The CDR3 is CSVEDRAVTDTQYF. CDR3 bases: TGCAGCGTTGAAGATCGGGCCGTCACAGATACGCAGTATTTT. The rearrangement links TRBV29-1 to TRBJ2-3; D call uncertain. The germline CDR1 and CDR2 sequences are SQVTM and ANQGSEA. V lost 0 bases to trimming and J lost 2 bases, with 9 bases between them. The CDR3 consists of 14 residues.

This clonotype appeared a few times. This chain links TRBV12-3 or TRBV12-4 with TRBJ1-1; D not certain. There are 13 residues in the CDR3. The V and J ends lost 6 bases and 3 bases respectively, with 11 bases between them. Here the CDR3 reads CASRHRMDTEAFF. CDR3 coding DNA: TGTGCCAGCAGACATCGAATGGACACTGAAGCTTTCTTT.

This clonotype counts as medium-sized. The genes are TRBV20-1 and TRBJ2-7; 8 positions match TRBD2. Germline loops: CDR1 DFQATT, CDR2 SNEGSKA (reference sequence). The CDR3 has 14 amino acids. V dropped 1 base and J dropped 3; count of bases not matched to a gene: 5. The CDR3 nucleotides read TGCAGTGCTAGAGCCGGGACTAGAAGCTACGAGCAGTACTTC. This codes for CSARAGTRSYEQYF.

This clonotype has only a few counts. V and J are TRBV6-4 and TRBJ2-1; D may correspond to TRBD1 or TRBD2 (6 bases each). The length of the CDR3 is 15 residues. With 3 bases removed from V and 8 bases from J, the gap between germline ends came to 17 bases. The germline V gene has CDR1 MRHNA and CDR2 SNTAGT. This CDR3 is CASSEQGGVGYEQFF. The CDR3 region has the DNA TGTGCCAGCAGTGAACAGGGCGGGGTAGGTTATGAGCAGTTCTTC.

Ten or more counts support this clonotype. For the CDR3, the DNA is TGTGCCAGCAGAAGGGACGGATACTCTGGAAACACCATATATTTT. Its protein product is CASRRDGYSGNTIYF. The chain employs TRBV6-5 and TRBJ1-3; a weak D match, TRBD1 (5 bases). This CDR3 is built from 15 residues. Germline CDR1 MNHEY, CDR2 SVGAGI. Trimming stripped 6 bases from V and 0 bases from J, with 12 bases between.

This clonotype occurred many times. The chain combines TRBV10-3 with TRBJ1-5; D perhaps matches TRBD1 (6 bases). Trimming took off 7 bases at V and 4 bases at J, with 14 bases between the two ends. Germline V CDR1 and CDR2: ENHRY, SYGVKD. The CDR3 is 14 amino acids. In DNA, the CDR3 is TGTGCCATCAATCGAGGGGGGGCGAATCAGCCCCAGCATTTT. Encoded protein: CAINRGGANQPQHF.

V and J are TRBV29-1 and TRBJ1-1; 7 nucleotides line up with TRBD1. The length of the CDR3 is 15 residues. V shed 3 bases and J 7 bases; nucleotides not matched to a gene: 14. From germline, CDR1 is SQVTM and CDR2 ANQGSEA. The CDR3 loop is CSVDRTGLGPDEAFF. CDR3 in DNA: TGCAGCGTTGACCGGACAGGCCTGGGCCCCGATGAAGCTTTCTTT.

Only a few counts were recorded for this clonotype. The rearrangement joins TRBV19 to TRBJ1-2, with TRBD1 as a possible D gene (5 bases). From germline, CDR1 is LNHDA and CDR2 SQIVND (reference sequence). The CDR3 sequence is 14 residues long. V lost 3 bases and J 3 bases, leaving 11 bases between the germline ends. The CDR3 coding sequence is TGTGCCAGTAGTATTTTTCTGGGACACTATGGCTACACCTTC. Amino acid sequence: CASSIFLGHYGYTF.

This clonotype was counted many times. V gene TRBV5-1 combines with J gene TRBJ2-1; tentative D call: TRBD1 (5 bases). Trimming cost V 0 bases and J 7 bases, with 14 bases left between them. There are 15 residues in the CDR3. Germline loops: CDR1 SGHRS, CDR2 YFSETQ. Here the CDR3 DNA reads TGCGCCAGCAGCTTGGAAGGGGCTACTGAGAATGAGCAGTTCTTC. It translates to CASSLEGATENEQFF. The full variable domain, with the rest looked up from reference TRBV5-1 and TRBJ2-1, is KAGVTQTPRYLIKTRGQQVTLSCSPISGHRSVSWYQQTPGQGLQFLFEYFSETQRNKGNFPGRFSGRQFSNSRSEMNVSTLELGDSALYLCASSLEGATENEQFFGPGTRLTVL.

This clonotype was observed a handful of times. The chain couples TRBV4-3 to TRBJ1-4; no clear D. The CDR3 has 16 amino acids. The ends were cut back, 3 bases at V and 0 bases at J, with 11 bases in the middle. The V gene's germline CDR1 is LGHNA and CDR2 YSLEER. CDR3: CASSHQIRATNEKLFF. The CDR3, as DNA: TGCGCCAGCAGCCACCAGATTCGTGCAACTAATGAAAAACTGTTTTTT.

The chain links TRBV6-1 to TRBJ2-3; TRBD2 matches 11 bases. This CDR3 contains 18 residues. Germline CDR1 and CDR2: MNHNS and SASEGT. The trim removed 10 bases at V and 2 bases at J, leaving 17 bases unmatched. The CDR3 region is CATETGTVAGGLTDTQYF. CDR3 bases: TGTGCCACCGAAACCGGGACGGTAGCGGGGGGGCTCACAGATACGCAGTATTTT.

In its sample, this clonotype was seen many times. The chain has TRBV10-3 and TRBJ2-1; D not certain. Germline CDR1 and CDR2: ENHRY and SYGVKD. The CDR3 consists of 14 residues. Trimming removed 0 bases from V and 10 bases from J, with 13 bases in between. Written as DNA, the CDR3 is TGTGCCATCAGTGAGTCCCTGCCCCTTAAGGAGCAGTTCTTC. This encodes CAISESLPLKEQFF.